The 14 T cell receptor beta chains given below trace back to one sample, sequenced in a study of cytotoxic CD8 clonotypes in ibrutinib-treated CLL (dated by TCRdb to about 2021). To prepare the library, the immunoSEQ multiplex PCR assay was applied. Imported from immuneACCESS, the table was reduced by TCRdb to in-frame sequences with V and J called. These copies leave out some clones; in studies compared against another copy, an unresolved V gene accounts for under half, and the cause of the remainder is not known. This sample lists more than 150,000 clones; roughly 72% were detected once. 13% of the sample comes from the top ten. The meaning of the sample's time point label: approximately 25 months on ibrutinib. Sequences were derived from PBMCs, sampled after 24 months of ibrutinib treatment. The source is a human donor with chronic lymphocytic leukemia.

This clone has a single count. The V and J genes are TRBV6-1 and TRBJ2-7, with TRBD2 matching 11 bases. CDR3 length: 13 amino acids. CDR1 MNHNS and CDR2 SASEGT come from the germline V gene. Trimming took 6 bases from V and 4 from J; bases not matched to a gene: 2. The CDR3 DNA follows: TGTGCCAGCAGACTAGCGGGAGCTTACGAGCAGTACTTC. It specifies CASRLAGAYEQYF.

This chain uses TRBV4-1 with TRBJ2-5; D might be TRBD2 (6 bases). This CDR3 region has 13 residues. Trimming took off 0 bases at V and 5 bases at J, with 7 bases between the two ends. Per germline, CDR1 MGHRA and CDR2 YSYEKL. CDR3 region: CASSQDGGETQYF. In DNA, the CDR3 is TGCGCCAGCAGCCAAGATGGAGGGGAGACCCAGTACTTC.

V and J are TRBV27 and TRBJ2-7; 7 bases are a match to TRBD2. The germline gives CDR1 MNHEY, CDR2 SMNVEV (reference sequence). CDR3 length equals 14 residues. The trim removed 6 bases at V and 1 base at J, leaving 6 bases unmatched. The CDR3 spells CASSPLGRSYEQYF. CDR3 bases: TGTGCCAGCAGCCCCCTCGGGAGGTCCTACGAGCAGTACTTC.

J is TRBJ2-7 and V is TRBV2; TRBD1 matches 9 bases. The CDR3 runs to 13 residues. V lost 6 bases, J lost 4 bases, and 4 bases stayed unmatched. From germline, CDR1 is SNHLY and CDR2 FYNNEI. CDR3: CASSGDRDYEQYF. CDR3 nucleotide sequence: TGTGCCAGCAGCGGGGACAGGGATTACGAGCAGTACTTC.

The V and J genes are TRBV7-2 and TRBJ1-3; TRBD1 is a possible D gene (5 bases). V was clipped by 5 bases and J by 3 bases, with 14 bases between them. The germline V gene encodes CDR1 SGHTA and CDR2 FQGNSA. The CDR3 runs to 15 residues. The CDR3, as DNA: TGTGCCAGCAGCCCCCCCACAGGTGGTGGAAACACCATATATTTT. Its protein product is CASSPPTGGGNTIYF.

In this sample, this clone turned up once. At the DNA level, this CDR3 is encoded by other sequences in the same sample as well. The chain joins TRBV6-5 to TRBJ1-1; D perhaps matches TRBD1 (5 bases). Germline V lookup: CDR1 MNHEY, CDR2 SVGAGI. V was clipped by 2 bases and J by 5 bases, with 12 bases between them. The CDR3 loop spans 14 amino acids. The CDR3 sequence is CASSYVGGGTEAFF. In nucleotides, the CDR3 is TGTGCCAGCAGTTACGTCGGGGGGGGGACTGAAGCTTTCTTT.

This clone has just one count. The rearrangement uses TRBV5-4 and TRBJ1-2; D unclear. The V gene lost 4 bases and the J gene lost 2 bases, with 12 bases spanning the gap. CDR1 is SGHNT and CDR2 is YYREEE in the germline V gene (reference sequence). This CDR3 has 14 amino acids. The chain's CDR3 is CASSKAQNNYGYTF. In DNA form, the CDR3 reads TGTGCCAGCAGCAAGGCACAGAACAACTATGGCTACACCTTC.

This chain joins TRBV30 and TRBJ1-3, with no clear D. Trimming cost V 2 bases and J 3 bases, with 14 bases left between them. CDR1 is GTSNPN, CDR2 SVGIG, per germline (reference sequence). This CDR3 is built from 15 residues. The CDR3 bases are TGTGCCTGGAGTCCAAGCTGGTTAGGTGGAAACACCATATATTTT. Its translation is CAWSPSWLGGNTIYF.

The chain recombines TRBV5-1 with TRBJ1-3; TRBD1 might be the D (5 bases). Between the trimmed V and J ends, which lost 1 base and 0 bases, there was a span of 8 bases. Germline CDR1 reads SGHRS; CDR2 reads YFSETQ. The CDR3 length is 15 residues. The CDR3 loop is CASSLSGTSGNTIYF. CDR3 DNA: TGCGCCAGCAGCTTGTCAGGGACCTCTGGAAACACCATATATTTT.

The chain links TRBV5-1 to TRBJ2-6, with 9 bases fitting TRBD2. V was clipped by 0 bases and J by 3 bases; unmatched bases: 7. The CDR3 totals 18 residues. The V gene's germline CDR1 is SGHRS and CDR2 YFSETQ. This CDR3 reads CASSLGLAGAVGANVLTF. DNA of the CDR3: TGCGCCAGCAGCTTGGGTTTAGCGGGAGCCGTTGGGGCCAACGTCCTGACTTTC.

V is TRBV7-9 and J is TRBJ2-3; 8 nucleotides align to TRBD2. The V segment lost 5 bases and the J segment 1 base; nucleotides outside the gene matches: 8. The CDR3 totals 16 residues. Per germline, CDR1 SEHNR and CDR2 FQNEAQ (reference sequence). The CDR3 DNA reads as TGTGCCAGCAGCCCCCTAGCGGGTTTGGGCACAGATACGCAGTATTTT. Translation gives CASSPLAGLGTDTQYF.

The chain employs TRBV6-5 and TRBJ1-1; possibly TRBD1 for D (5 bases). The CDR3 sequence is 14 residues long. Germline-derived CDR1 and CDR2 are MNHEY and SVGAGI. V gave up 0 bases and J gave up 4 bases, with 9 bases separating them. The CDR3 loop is CASSYSGGVTEAFF. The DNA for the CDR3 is TGTGCCAGCAGTTACTCGGGGGGGGTCACTGAAGCTTTCTTT.

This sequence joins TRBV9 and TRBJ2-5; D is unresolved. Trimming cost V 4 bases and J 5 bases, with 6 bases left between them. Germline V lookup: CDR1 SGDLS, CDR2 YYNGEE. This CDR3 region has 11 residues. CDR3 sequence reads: CASSSRETQYF. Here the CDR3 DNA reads TGTGCCAGCAGCTCACGGGAGACCCAGTACTTC.

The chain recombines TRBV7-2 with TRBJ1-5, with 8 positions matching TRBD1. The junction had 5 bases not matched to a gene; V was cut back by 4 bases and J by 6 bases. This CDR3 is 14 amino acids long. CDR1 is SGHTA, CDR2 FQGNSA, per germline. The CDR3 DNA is TGTGCCAGCAGCTCGACAGGGGCGTCTCAGCCCCAGCATTTT. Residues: CASSSTGASQPQHF.